The next 5 T cell receptor beta chains were all read from a single sample in a study of early T cells in non-severe SARS-CoV-2 infection. TCRdb re-derived calls from the 5' RACE reads in MiXCR, one entry per CDR3 protein. This sample has more than 45,000 distinct CDR3 sequences, with 12% found just once. Input material: whole blood. The receptors were sampled from an adult who was a healthcare worker with PCR-confirmed SARS-CoV-2 infection or an uninfected control (not recorded which).

The sample holds a few counts of this clonotype. The chain links TRBV20-1 to TRBJ2-7, with 8 bases fitting TRBD2. This CDR3 spans 14 amino acids. Germline CDR1 and CDR2: DFQATT and SNEGSKA (reference sequence). With 7 bases clipped from V and 2 bases from J, the junction kept 10 bases outside the gene matches. Here the CDR3 DNA reads TGCAGTGTTTCGACTAGCGAGAGCACCTACGAGCAGTACTTC. Encoded protein: CSVSTSESTYEQYF.

Ten or more counts support this clonotype. This chain links TRBV6-1 with TRBJ2-5, with a weak D call TRBD2 (5 bases). CDR1 is MNHNS, CDR2 SASEGT, per germline. V was cut by 8 bases and J by 4 bases, with 17 bases left in between. The CDR3 totals 14 residues. The CDR3 DNA sequence: TGTGCCAGCGGAGCGGCCCAAGCCGGAGAGACCCAGTACTTC. This encodes CASGAAQAGETQYF.

This clonotype was detected ten times or more. CDR3 bases: TGTGCCAGCAGCCCGGGGGTTGGCAGGGTCTACGAGCAGTACTTC. It specifies CASSPGVGRVYEQYF. The V gene is TRBV7-7, the J gene TRBJ2-7; D may be TRBD2 (6 bases). Germline CDR1 reads SSHAT; CDR2 reads FNYEAQ (reference sequence). V gave up 5 bases and J gave up 3 bases, with 17 bases separating them. The CDR3 totals 15 residues.

This clonotype was seen a handful of times. The V and J genes are TRBV5-1 and TRBJ1-3, with a tentative D call TRBD1 (5 bases). V shed 1 base and J shed 0 bases, with 11 bases lying between them. The CDR3 has 16 amino acids. Germline loops: CDR1 SGHRS, CDR2 YFSETQ. CDR3 bases: TGCGCCAGCAGCTTGTTGCAGGGAAGCTCTGGAAACACCATATATTTT. Protein: CASSLLQGSSGNTIYF.

In this sample, this clonotype turned up many times. The chain is built from TRBV5-4 and TRBJ2-2; maybe TRBD2 (5 bases). The germline V gene has CDR1 SGHNT and CDR2 YYREEE (reference sequence). V lost 0 bases, J lost 2 bases, and 8 bases lay in between. The CDR3 covers 15 residues. The CDR3 coding sequence is TGTGCCAGCAGCTTGGCCGGGGTCAACACCGGGGAGCTGTTTTTT. The encoded protein is CASSLAGVNTGELFF.